The present T cell receptor (beta chain) was sequenced within a study of neurological immune-mediated disorders. Study results and caveats: Private repertoires in all groups were suggested, as expanded clones shared no CDR3 amino acid sequences across subjects. In HTLV-1-associated myelopathy, TCR clonal expansion was greatest, and in multiple sclerosis it was least, below healthy controls.

CDR1 DFQATT and CDR2 SNEGSKA come from the germline V gene (reference sequence). The CDR3 runs to 12 residues. The authors produced cDNA by 5'RACE using 10-nucleotide random UMIs. From 15-18 subjects, over 170 million TCR-beta sequences were obtained in each sequencing run. TCRdb re-called the 5' RACE reads through MiXCR, storing one row per CDR3 protein. The sample lists about 20,000 distinct CDR3 sequences; over 12% were seen once. Details on this clonotype: Its specificity is unknown. The junction differs from germline at one of its ends, possibly a read error.

The receptor comes from a female donor with HTLV-1-associated myelopathy (HAM/TSP). Source material: PBMCs. J is TRBJ1-1 and V is TRBV20-1, with 7 bases lining up with TRBD1. CDR3 DNA sequence: TGCAGTGCTAGTCAGGGGGTCACTGGAGCTTTCTTC. Its translation is CSASQGVTGAFF.